A selection of T cell receptor beta chains follows, all from one sample in a study of blood T cell repertoires in COVID-19. Data came from immunoSEQ multiplex PCR; TCRdb stores just in-frame clones and leaves some out. The sample yields 200,000 to 300,000 clones, approximately 86% seen once. The sample was PBMCs or T cells enriched from blood (not recorded which). The receptors stem from a young woman with acute COVID-19. Both conserved end residues are part of each CDR3. D genes are given only for firm matches. For some rows the clone size is stated as once, few or many, or as a class when expanded; others skip it.

j_gene,abundance,v_gene,d_gene,CDR3nt,CDR3aa
TRBJ2-7,NA,TRBV19,TRBD1,TGTGCCAGTAGTTTGGGACAGGGCTTCTACGAGCAGTACTTC,CASSLGQGFYEQYF
TRBJ2-3,once,TRBV27,NA,TGTGCCAGCAGTTTAAACCGGGGGGCCAGCACAGATACGCAGTATTTT,CASSLNRGASTDTQYF
TRBJ1-4,few,TRBV11-2,NA,TGTGCCAGCAGCTTGGGAGCTTTTAATGAAAAACTGTTTTTT,CASSLGAFNEKLFF
TRBJ1-1,once,TRBV19,NA,TGTGCCACTACAGGGCGGACTGAAGCTTTCTTT,CATTGRTEAFF
TRBJ2-4,NA,TRBV5-6,NA,TGTGCCAGCAGCTACCGGACATCGATAGCCAAAAACATTCAGTACTTC,CASSYRTSIAKNIQYF
TRBJ1-1,few,TRBV30,TRBD1,TGTGCCTGGAGTGCAGGGACAGGATTTGAAGCTTTCTTT,CAWSAGTGFEAFF
TRBJ1-4,NA,TRBV19,TRBD1,TGTGCCAGTAGTATAGGGACAGGGGGATCGACTAATGAAAAACTGTTTTTT,CASSIGTGGSTNEKLFF
TRBJ2-7,NA,TRBV2,NA,TGTGCCAGCAGTGATCTAGGTCTTATGTACGAGCAGTACTTC,CASSDLGLMYEQYF
TRBJ1-3,NA,TRBV29-1,TRBD1,TGCAGCGTTGAGGGACAGGGAAAAGGCACCATATATTTT,CSVEGQGKGTIYF
TRBJ2-1,few,TRBV7-9,NA,TGTGCCAGCAGCTCTTTAGCGGCTCGGGAGCAGTTCTTC,CASSSLAAREQFF
TRBJ1-3,NA,TRBV7-2,NA,TGTGGAACGTCCGAGGGCCAGTCTGGAAACACCATATATTTT,CGTSEGQSGNTIYF
TRBJ1-6,once,TRBV11-2,NA,TGTGCCAGCAGCTTAGATCTTCCAGGAGGATCACCCCTCCACTTT,CASSLDLPGGSPLHF
TRBJ2-7,NA,TRBV5-5,TRBD2,TGTGCCAGCAGCTTGGGAGGCGGGGGGGCCTTCGACGAGCAGTACTTC,CASSLGGGGAFDEQYF
TRBJ1-1,few,TRBV7-9,NA,TGTGCCAGCAGCCAGTACAGCACTGAAGCTTTCTTT,CASSQYSTEAFF
TRBJ2-7,NA,TRBV5-1,NA,TGCGCCAGCAGCTTGGGGACTGATCCCTACGAGCAGTACTTC,CASSLGTDPYEQYF
TRBJ2-1,NA,TRBV10-3,NA,TGTGCCTCCCTAGGGACACCAAACAATGAGCAGTTCTTC,CASLGTPNNEQFF
TRBJ1-6,NA,TRBV6-5,TRBD1,TGTGCCAGCGGGACAGGGTTAAGAGATTCACCCCTCCACTTT,CASGTGLRDSPLHF
TRBJ1-5,NA,TRBV27,NA,TGTGCCAGCAGTTTATTGACTGGGCAGCCCCAGCATTTT,CASSLLTGQPQHF
TRBJ2-5,NA,TRBV7-8,TRBD2,TGTGCCAGCAGCCCAACGGGAGGTCTACAATCCTGGAGCCAGTACTTC,CASSPTGGLQSWSQYF
TRBJ1-2,NA,TRBV5-1,NA,TGCGCCAGCAGCCTTGACAGCCTCTCACGGGGCTACACCTTC,CASSLDSLSRGYTF
TRBJ2-3,NA,TRBV5-1,TRBD1,TGCGCCAGCAGCTTGGGACAGGGTCGCACAGATACGCAGTATTTT,CASSLGQGRTDTQYF
TRBJ1-2,once,TRBV6-5,TRBD1,TGTGCCAGCAGTTACTCTGGGACAGGGGTCTATGGCTACACCTTC,CASSYSGTGVYGYTF
TRBJ1-4,NA,TRBV7-9,NA,TGTGCCAGCAGACGGGAGCTTGAAAAACTGTTTTTT,CASRRELEKLFF
TRBJ1-2,NA,TRBV6-6,NA,TGTGCCAGCACTCAGGGGCAACAGAACTATGGCTACACCTTC,CASTQGQQNYGYTF
TRBJ1-4,NA,TRBV6-4,TRBD1,TGTGCCAGCACCAGAGCCGGACAGGGGGCTGTTCGGGAAAAACTGTTTTTT,CASTRAGQGAVREKLFF
TRBJ1-1,NA,TRBV10-3,NA,TGTGCCATCAGTGACTCGGGGAACACGGCTTTCTTT,CAISDSGNTAFF
TRBJ1-1,once,TRBV25-1,NA,TGTGCCAGCAGTGAGCTTCGGGGTGGGACTGAAGCTTTCTTT,CASSELRGGTEAFF
TRBJ1-5,NA,TRBV19,TRBD1,TGTGCCAGTAGTGTGACAGGGGGCGGCAATCAGCCCCAGCATTTT,CASSVTGGGNQPQHF
TRBJ1-5,once,TRBV2,NA,TGTGCCAGCAGTGCAGACAGAGATCAGCCCCAGCATTTT,CASSADRDQPQHF
TRBJ2-7,NA,TRBV5-4,NA,TGTGCCAGCAGCGTCCTCGGGGTTCGCTCCTACGAGCAGTACTTC,CASSVLGVRSYEQYF
TRBJ1-3,NA,TRBV6-1,NA,TGTGCCAGCAGTGAATTGGCAGGCAGCTCTGGAAACACCATATATTTT,CASSELAGSSGNTIYF
TRBJ1-2,NA,TRBV5-6,NA,TGTGCCAGCAGCTTGGTCTCAGTCTATGGCTACACCTTC,CASSLVSVYGYTF
TRBJ2-7,few,TRBV10-1,TRBD1,TGCGCCAGCAGGCCGCGTAAGGGGGCGGTGCAATTTTACGAGCAGTACTTC,CASRPRKGAVQFYEQYF
TRBJ2-2,NA,TRBV10-1,TRBD2,TGCGCCAGCAGTGCGGCTAGCGGGGGTAGGACCGGGGAGCTGTTTTTT,CASSAASGGRTGELFF
TRBJ2-7,NA,TRBV11-3,NA,TGTGCCAGCAGCTTAGGACGGGGTAGCTCCTACGAGCAGTACTTC,CASSLGRGSSYEQYF
TRBJ2-5,NA,TRBV19,TRBD1,TGTGCCAGTAGAGGGACAGGGGGCCCAGGGGCCCAGTACTTC,CASRGTGGPGAQYF
TRBJ1-1,NA,TRBV30,TRBD1,TGTGCCTGGAGTATCCCGGGACAGGGAAGGGGCACTGAAGCTTTCTTT,CAWSIPGQGRGTEAFF
TRBJ2-7,NA,TRBV10-3,TRBD1,TGTGCCATCATGGGACAGGCCGAGCAGTACTTC,CAIMGQAEQYF
TRBJ1-5,NA,TRBV18,NA,TGTGCCAGCTCTCCGGACGGGATCACGCCCCAGCATTTT,CASSPDGITPQHF
TRBJ1-1,NA,TRBV12-3/TRBV12-4,NA,TGTGCCAGCGGTGGAAACAGTGAAGCTTTCTTT,CASGGNSEAFF
TRBJ2-1,NA,TRBV6-5,TRBD2,TGTGCCAGCAGTCCTCCGGGACTAGCGGGAAATGAGCAGTTCTTC,CASSPPGLAGNEQFF
TRBJ1-1,NA,TRBV5-1,TRBD1,TGCGCCAGCAGCCTAAGACAGGGGGGCACTGAAGCTTTCTTT,CASSLRQGGTEAFF
TRBJ2-2,NA,TRBV20-1,NA,TGCAGTGCTAGTTCTGAACAGAACACCGGGGAGCTGTTTTTT,CSASSEQNTGELFF
TRBJ1-2,NA,TRBV11-2,NA,TGTGCCAGCAGCCGAGGGCCCTTCTATGGCTACACCTTC,CASSRGPFYGYTF
TRBJ1-2,NA,TRBV25-1,NA,TGTGCCAGCAGTGAGTACCCAGGCTCGAACGGCTACACCTTC,CASSEYPGSNGYTF
TRBJ2-1,NA,TRBV5-1,NA,TGCGCCAGCAGCCCGGGGTACGGTGAGCAGTTCTTC,CASSPGYGEQFF
TRBJ1-3,NA,TRBV18,NA,TGTGCCAGCTCACCGCAGGGCAGCTCTGGAAACACCATATATTTT,CASSPQGSSGNTIYF
TRBJ2-1,NA,TRBV27,NA,TGTGCCAGCAGTTTATCCCGCAGTCATGAGCAGTTCTTC,CASSLSRSHEQFF